One sample yielded the 4 T cell receptor beta chains listed below, sequenced in a study of T cells in Graves' hyperthyroidism and ophthalmopathy. RNA transcripts yielded amplified TCR beta CDR3 regions. An initial round of RT-PCR targeting the TCR CDR3 relied on the HTBI primer set. TCRdb called the multiplex PCR reads again in MiXCR, with one record for every CDR3 protein. The sample has a few hundred thousand distinct CDR3 sequences; 18% are singletons. Material for sequencing was blood. These receptors were taken from a woman between 50 and 59 years old with Graves' hyperthyroidism.

The gene calls are TRBV19 and TRBJ1-1; D not certain. Trimming removed 4 bases from V and 1 base from J, with 10 bases in between. The germline CDR1 and CDR2 sequences are LNHDA and SQIVND (reference sequence). The CDR3 extends over 14 amino acids. DNA for the CDR3: TGTGCCAGTAGTAGGGTTCCGGAGAACACTGAAGCTTTCTTT. Protein product: CASSRVPENTEAFF.

This clonotype was seen a handful of times. The chain has TRBV28 and TRBJ2-5; TRBD2 aligns across 8 bases. CDR3 length equals 18 residues. V was pared by 4 bases and J by 1 base, with 14 bases of the junction left unmatched. CDR1 MDHEN and CDR2 SYDVKM come from the germline V gene. In DNA, the CDR3 is TGTGCCAGCAGTTGGCGCGGGAGGTCCCTACGGGTCCAAGAGACCCAGTACTTC. Its translation is CASSWRGRSLRVQETQYF.

In this sample, this clonotype turned up many times. The chain recombines TRBV7-8 with TRBJ2-3; D is undetermined. V dropped 1 base and J dropped 4 bases, with 9 bases sitting between them. From germline, CDR1 is SGHVS and CDR2 FQNEAQ. This CDR3 is built from 14 residues. The chain's CDR3 is CASSLVSYADTQYF. CDR3 nucleotide sequence: TGTGCCAGCAGCTTAGTCAGCTACGCAGATACGCAGTATTTT.

Ten or more counts support this clonotype. The J gene is TRBJ1-5, the V gene TRBV20-1, with 7 bases lining up with TRBD1. The V gene end was trimmed by 5 bases and the J gene end by 0 bases; junction bases not matched to a gene: 4. CDR1 DFQATT and CDR2 SNEGSKA come from the germline V gene (reference sequence). This CDR3 comprises 14 residues. CDR3 region: CSAPTGFSNQPQHF. CDR3 coding DNA: TGCAGTGCTCCGACAGGGTTTAGCAATCAGCCCCAGCATTTT.